The source of this TCR beta chain is a study of T-cell reconstitution after alpha-beta-depleted transplantation in children. CDR3 length: 13 amino acids. Germline values: CDR1 MNHEY, CDR2 SVGAGI. V was clipped by 0 bases and J by 7 bases, with 9 bases between them. TCRbeta library preparation incorporated unique molecular identifiers. Each CDR3 protein gets one entry after TCRdb re-called the PCR reads with MiXCR. The data contain approximately 34,000 distinct CDR3 sequences, around 6% of them singletons. Overall study findings and caveats: The origin of alpha-beta T cells about two months after transplant was reportedly several hundred expanded graft clones. One year after transplant, T-cell counts and diversity came mostly from newly produced T cells. Surviving recipient T cells and thymic progenitors underlay high day-60 TCRbeta diversity in some patients.

This clonotype was seen many times. Its cognate antigen is unknown. The V gene is TRBV6-5, the J gene TRBJ1-2; D is unclear. This material consisted of peripheral blood, taken 60 days after TCRalphabeta/CD19-depleted stem cell transplant. This sequence originates from a child in the first two years of life who had a stem cell transplant for acute myeloid leukemia, so the T cells may come from the graft donor. For the CDR3, the DNA is TGTGCCAGCAGTTACTCCAAGGTGCTTGGCTACACCTTC. It encodes CASSYSKVLGYTF.